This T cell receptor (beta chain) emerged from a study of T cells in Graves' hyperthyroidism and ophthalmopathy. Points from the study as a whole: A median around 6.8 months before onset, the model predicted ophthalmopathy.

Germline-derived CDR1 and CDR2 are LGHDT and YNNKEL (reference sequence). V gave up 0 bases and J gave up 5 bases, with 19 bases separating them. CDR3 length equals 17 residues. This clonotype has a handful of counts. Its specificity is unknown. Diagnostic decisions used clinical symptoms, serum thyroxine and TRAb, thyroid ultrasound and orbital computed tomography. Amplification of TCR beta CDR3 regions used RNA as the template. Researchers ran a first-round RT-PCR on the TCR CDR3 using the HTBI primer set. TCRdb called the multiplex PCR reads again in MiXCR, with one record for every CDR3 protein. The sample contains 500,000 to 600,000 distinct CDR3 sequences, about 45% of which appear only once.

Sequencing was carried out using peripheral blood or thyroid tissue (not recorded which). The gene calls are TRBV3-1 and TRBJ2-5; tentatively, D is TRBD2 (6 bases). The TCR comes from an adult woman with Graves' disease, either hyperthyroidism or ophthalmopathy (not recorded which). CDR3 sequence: CASSQDYGRRRKETQYF. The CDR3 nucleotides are TGTGCCAGCAGCCAAGATTACGGGAGACGGAGGAAGGAGACCCAGTACTTC.